The 6 T cell receptor beta chains below come from one sample, sequenced in a study of shared clonotypes between healthy human individuals. TCRdb's table, derived via immunoSEQ multiplex PCR, lists solely in-frame clones and lacks some. The sample lists roughly 2,300,000 clones; 85% to 95% were seen once. Sequenced input: naive CD4+ T cells from PBMCs. Subset here: CD45RA+ positively selected. Receptors originate from a man younger than 35 in good health. Some clones in this sample may be carry-over from other donors' samples.

This clone appeared once. Other DNA sequences from this sample encode an identical CDR3 as well. The V and J genes are TRBV7-3 and TRBJ2-3, with D perhaps TRBD2 (6 bases). Germline CDR1 reads SGHTA; CDR2 reads FQGTGA. The V and J ends lost 6 bases and 1 base respectively, with 11 bases between them. This CDR3 has 14 residues. The CDR3 region is CASSPGTGTDTQYF. For the CDR3, the DNA is TGTGCCAGCAGTCCGGGGACTGGCACAGATACGCAGTATTTT.

This chain links TRBV30 with TRBJ2-2; a possible D gene is TRBD2 (5 bases). CDR1 is GTSNPN and CDR2 is SVGIG in the germline V gene (reference sequence). Trimming took off 1 base at V and 1 base at J, with 16 bases between the two ends. The CDR3 contains 17 residues. CDR3 sequence: CAWSAVTGSMNTGELFF. The CDR3 region has the DNA TGTGCCTGGAGTGCCGTTACGGGATCTATGAACACCGGGGAGCTGTTTTTT.

The rearrangement links TRBV14 to TRBJ2-2, with TRBD2 as a possible D gene (5 bases). CDR3 length: 18 amino acids. The V end was cut by 0 bases, the J end by 7 bases, with 21 bases between. Germline V gene data show CDR1 as SGHDN and CDR2 as FVKESK. The CDR3 DNA reads as TGTGCCAGCAGCCAAGAAAACAAGCGGACCGCTAAGGGCGGGGAGCTGTTTTTT. It is translated as CASSQENKRTAKGGELFF.

This chain links TRBV30 with TRBJ2-3, with 13 bases matching TRBD2. This CDR3 contains 16 residues. Germline CDR1 GTSNPN, CDR2 SVGIG (reference sequence). After removal of 3 bases from V and 5 bases from J, the junction contained 8 bases not matched to a gene. In nucleotides, the CDR3 is TGTGCCTGGAGCCCCGGACTAGCGGGAGTAGGAGATACGCAGTATTTT. Encoded protein: CAWSPGLAGVGDTQYF.

V is TRBV4-3 and J is TRBJ2-7; 11 nucleotides line up with TRBD2. CDR1 LGHNA and CDR2 YSLEER come from the germline V gene. J gave up 2 bases and V 4 bases, and 19 bases lay outside the gene matches. CDR3 length: 20 amino acids. CDR3 nucleotide sequence: TGCGCCAGCAGCCTAGGTGGTGGGCTAGCGGGAGGCCCCGGCACCTACGAGCAGTACTTC. Protein sequence: CASSLGGGLAGGPGTYEQYF.

Of note for this clone: The sample has other DNA sequences that encode this CDR3 too. This sequence joins TRBV15 and TRBJ2-3; D remains unclear. This CDR3 has 13 residues. Germline values: CDR1 LNHNV, CDR2 YYDKDF (reference sequence). V was pared by 0 bases and J by 4 bases, with 5 bases between. As DNA, the CDR3 is TGTGCCACCAGCAGAGATTACGCAGATACGCAGTATTTT. Residues: CATSRDYADTQYF.